Sequencing of this T cell receptor beta chain was carried out in a study of PD-1 blockade in classical Hodgkin lymphoma. The V gene's germline CDR1 is MDHEN and CDR2 SYDVKM. CDR3 length equals 14 residues. V shed 3 bases and J shed 3 bases, with 9 bases lying between them. Relapse was seen in all patients after autologous stem cell transplantation, and brentuximab vedotin exposure was variable. The method was immunoSEQ multiplex PCR; TCRdb's version includes in-frame clones alone and lacks a portion of them. The repertoire has approximately 60,000 clones, approximately 89% of them found once; the top ten carry under 15%.

This clonotype was sampled from a human donor with classical Hodgkin lymphoma. V and J are TRBV28 and TRBJ1-5; tentatively, D is TRBD1 (5 bases). The source material was peripheral blood mononuclear cells (PBMCs), sampled at baseline. CDR3 in amino acids: CASSLGGTNQPQHF. The CDR3, as DNA: TGTGCCAGCAGTTTGGGGGGGACCAATCAGCCCCAGCATTTT.